These 2 T cell receptor beta chains share one sample of origin, sequenced in a study of T cells in Graves' hyperthyroidism and ophthalmopathy. There were TCR beta CDR3 regions amplified from RNA transcripts. The HTBI primer set served for first-round RT-PCR of the TCR CDR3. MiXCR, run by TCRdb on the multiplex PCR reads, gives a single entry per CDR3 protein. The data hold hundreds of thousands of distinct CDR3 sequences, with about 15% observed a single time. The sequenced material came from blood. These receptors were collected from a middle-aged woman with Graves' ophthalmopathy.

This clonotype was observed many times. The chain employs TRBV28 and TRBJ2-7, with D maybe TRBD2 (6 bases). V was trimmed by 6 bases and J by 6 bases, leaving 15 bases between them. Germline CDR1 and CDR2: MDHEN and SYDVKM. The CDR3 runs 13 residues. CDR3 nucleotides: TGTGCCAGCAGGGCTGGGGGGTTAGGCGAGCAGTACTTC. Protein sequence: CASRAGGLGEQYF.

This clonotype was picked up many times. This chain links TRBV12-3 or TRBV12-4 with TRBJ2-5; 7 positions agree with TRBD2. V lost 6 bases, J lost 5 bases, and 6 bases stayed unmatched. The CDR3 runs 13 residues. The CDR3 reads CASSPTGGETQYF. DNA for the CDR3: TGTGCCAGCAGCCCAACCGGGGGGGAGACCCAGTACTTC.